The entry below gives a single T cell receptor beta chain sequence along with its context. Other DNA sequences in the same sample also yield this CDR3. The table came from immunoSEQ multiplex PCR; TCRdb's copy has only in-frame clones and leaves some out. This sample carries 53,000 or so clones, roughly 89% of them seen once, and the ten largest clones take 0.6% to 0.8%. The source of the sample is a study of OX40 agonist ivuxolimab in advanced cancers. The wider study: Head and neck, renal cell, melanoma or hepatocellular carcinoma were the cancers that dose-escalation patients had.

CDR3 size: 19 residues. V lost 3 bases, J lost 8 bases, and 28 bases lay in between. Per the germline V gene, CDR1 is LGHNA and CDR2 is YSLEER. The sequence was obtained from an adult with an advanced solid tumor such as melanoma, head and neck, liver or kidney cancer. This chain joins TRBV4-3 and TRBJ1-4; TRBD1 is a possible D gene (5 bases). Sequenced here: CD4+ or CD8+ T cells sorted from blood, sampled in a trial of the OX40 agonist ivuxolimab. The CDR3, as DNA: TGCGCCAGCAGCCAGGATCAGGGAGGTGGGGGAGGGACGAACGAAAAACTGTTTTTT. It yields the protein CASSQDQGGGGGTNEKLFF.